The TCR beta chain under discussion was sequenced for a study of cytomegalovirus exposure and HLA in healthy donors. The ends lost 4 bases at V and 3 bases at J; junction bases unmatched: 2. The CDR3 runs 13 residues. CDR1 and CDR2 (germline): LNHDA, SQIVND (reference sequence). The PCR had 60 Vbeta and 13 Jbeta primers. The table came from immunoSEQ multiplex PCR; TCRdb's copy has only in-frame clones and leaves some out. The sample records tens of thousands of clones, about four fifths being singletons. The chain has TRBV19 and TRBJ2-5; TRBD1 matches at 7 bases. The TCR originated in a woman aged 40 to 49 in good health and CMV-seropositive. The specimen sequenced was PBMCs. CDR3 in amino acids: CASSTGQKETQYF. The CDR3 DNA sequence: TGTGCCAGTAGTACGGGACAGAAAGAGACCCAGTACTTC.